The source of this TCR beta chain is a study of cytomegalovirus exposure and HLA in healthy donors. CDR3 size: 15 residues. V was clipped by 4 bases and J by 2 bases; unmatched bases: 6. Germline loops: CDR1 SGDLS, CDR2 YYNGEE. PCR used 60 Vbeta primers and 13 Jbeta primers. The protocol was immunoSEQ multiplex PCR, while the TCRdb copy is restricted to in-frame clones and leaves out a portion. The repertoire holds under 200,000 clones, with roughly 89% as singletons. This chain uses TRBV9 with TRBJ1-3, with 7 nucleotides matching TRBD1. The clonotype was recovered from a woman aged 30 to 39 in good health and CMV-seronegative. Specimen: PBMCs. CDR3: CASSNTGVTGNTIYF. The DNA of the CDR3 is TGTGCCAGCAGCAATACAGGGGTAACTGGAAACACCATATATTTT.